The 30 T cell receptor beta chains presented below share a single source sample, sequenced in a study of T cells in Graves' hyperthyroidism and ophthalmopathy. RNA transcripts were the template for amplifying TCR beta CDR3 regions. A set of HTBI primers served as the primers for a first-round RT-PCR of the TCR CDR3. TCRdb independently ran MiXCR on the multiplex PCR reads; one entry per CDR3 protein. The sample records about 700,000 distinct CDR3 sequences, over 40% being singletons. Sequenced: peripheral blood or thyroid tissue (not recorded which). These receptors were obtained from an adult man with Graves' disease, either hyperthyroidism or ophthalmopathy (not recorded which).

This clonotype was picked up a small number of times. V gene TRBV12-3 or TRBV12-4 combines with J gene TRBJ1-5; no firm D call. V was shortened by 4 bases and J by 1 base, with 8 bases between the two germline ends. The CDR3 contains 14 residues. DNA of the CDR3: TGTGCCAGCAGTTACCGGTCCAGCAATCAGCCCCAGCATTTT. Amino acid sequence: CASSYRSSNQPQHF.

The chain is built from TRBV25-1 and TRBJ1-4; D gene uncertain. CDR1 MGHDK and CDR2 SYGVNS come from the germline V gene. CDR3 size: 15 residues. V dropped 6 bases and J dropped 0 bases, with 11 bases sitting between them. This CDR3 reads CASRPDISTNEKLFF. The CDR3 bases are TGTGCCAGCAGGCCCGACATCTCAACTAATGAAAAACTGTTTTTT.

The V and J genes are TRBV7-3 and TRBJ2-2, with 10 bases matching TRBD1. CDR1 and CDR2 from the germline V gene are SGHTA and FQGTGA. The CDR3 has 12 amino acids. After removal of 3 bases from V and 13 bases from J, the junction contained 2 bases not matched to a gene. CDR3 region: CASSFRDRGLFF. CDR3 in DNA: TGTGCCAGCAGCTTCCGGGACAGGGGGCTGTTTTTT.

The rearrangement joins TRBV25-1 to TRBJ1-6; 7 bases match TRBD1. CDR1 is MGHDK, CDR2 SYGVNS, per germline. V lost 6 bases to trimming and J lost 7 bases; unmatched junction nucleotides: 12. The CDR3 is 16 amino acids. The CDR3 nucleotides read TGTGCCAGCAGCTTGACAGAGGGACAGCTGAATTCACCCCTCCACTTT. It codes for CASSLTEGQLNSPLHF. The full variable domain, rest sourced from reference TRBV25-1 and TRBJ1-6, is EADIYQTPRYLVIGTGKKITLECSQTMGHDKMYWYQQDPGMELHLIHYSYGVNSTEKGDLSSESTVSRIRTEHFPLTLESARPSHTSQYLCASSLTEGQLNSPLHFGNGTRLTVT.

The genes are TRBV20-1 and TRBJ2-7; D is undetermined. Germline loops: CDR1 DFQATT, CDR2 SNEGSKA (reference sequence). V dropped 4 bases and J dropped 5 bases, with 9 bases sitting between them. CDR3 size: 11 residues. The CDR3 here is CSAKPGDEQYF. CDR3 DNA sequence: TGCAGTGCTAAGCCAGGCGACGAGCAGTACTTC.

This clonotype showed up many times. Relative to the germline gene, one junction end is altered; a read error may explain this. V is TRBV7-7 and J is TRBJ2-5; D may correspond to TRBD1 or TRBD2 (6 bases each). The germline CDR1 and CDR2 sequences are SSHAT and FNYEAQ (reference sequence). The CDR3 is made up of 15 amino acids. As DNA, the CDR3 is TGTGCTAGCAGCCTAGGCTGGGGGGCACAAGAGACCCAGTACTTC. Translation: CASSLGWGAQETQYF.

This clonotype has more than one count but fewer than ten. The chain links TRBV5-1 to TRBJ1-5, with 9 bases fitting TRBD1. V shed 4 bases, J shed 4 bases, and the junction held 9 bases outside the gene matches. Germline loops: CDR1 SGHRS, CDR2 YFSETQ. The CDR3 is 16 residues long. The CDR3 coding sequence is TGCGCCAGCAGCACCGGGACAGGGATAGGGAATCAGCCCCAGCATTTT. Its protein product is CASSTGTGIGNQPQHF.

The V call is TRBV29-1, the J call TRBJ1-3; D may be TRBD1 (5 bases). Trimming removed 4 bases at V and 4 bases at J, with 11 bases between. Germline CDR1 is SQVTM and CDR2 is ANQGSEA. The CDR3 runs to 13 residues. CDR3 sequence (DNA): TGCAGCGTTGGAGGGGAGCTAGGAAACACCATATATTTT. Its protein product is CSVGGELGNTIYF. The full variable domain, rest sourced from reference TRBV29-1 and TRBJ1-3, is SAVISQKPSRDICQRGTSLTIQCQVDSQVTMMFWYRQQPGQSLTLIATANQGSEATYESGFVIDKFPISRPNLTFSTLTVSNMSPEDSSIYLCSVGGELGNTIYFGEGSWLTVV.

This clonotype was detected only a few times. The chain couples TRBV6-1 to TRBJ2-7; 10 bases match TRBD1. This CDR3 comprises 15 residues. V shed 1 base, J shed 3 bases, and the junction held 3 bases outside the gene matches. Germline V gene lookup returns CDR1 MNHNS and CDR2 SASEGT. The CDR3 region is CASSEVRTGGYEQYF. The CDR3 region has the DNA TGTGCCAGCAGTGAAGTGAGGACAGGGGGCTACGAGCAGTACTTC.

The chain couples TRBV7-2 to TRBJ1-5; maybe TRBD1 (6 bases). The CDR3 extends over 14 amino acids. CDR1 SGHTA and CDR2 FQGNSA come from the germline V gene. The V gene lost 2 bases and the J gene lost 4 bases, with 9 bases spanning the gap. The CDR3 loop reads CASSLPTGNQPQHF. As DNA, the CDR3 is TGTGCCAGCAGCTTACCCACAGGGAATCAGCCCCAGCATTTT.

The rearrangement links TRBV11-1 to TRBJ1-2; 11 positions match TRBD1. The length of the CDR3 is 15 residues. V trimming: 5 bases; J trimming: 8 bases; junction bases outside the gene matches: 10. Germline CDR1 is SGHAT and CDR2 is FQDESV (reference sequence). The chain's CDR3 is CASSTTPDRGRGYTF. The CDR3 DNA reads TGTGCCAGCAGCACCACGCCGGACAGGGGGCGCGGCTACACCTTC. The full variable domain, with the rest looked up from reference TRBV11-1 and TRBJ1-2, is EAEVAQSPRYKITEKSQAVAFWCDPISGHATLYWYRQILGQGPELLVQFQDESVVDDSQLPKDRFSAERLKGVDSTLKIQPAELGDSAMYLCASSTTPDRGRGYTFGSGTRLTVV.

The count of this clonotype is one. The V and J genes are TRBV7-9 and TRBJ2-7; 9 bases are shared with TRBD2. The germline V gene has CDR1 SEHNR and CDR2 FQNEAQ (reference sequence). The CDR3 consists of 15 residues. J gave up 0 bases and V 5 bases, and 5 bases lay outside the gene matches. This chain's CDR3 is CASSTPSGASYEQYF. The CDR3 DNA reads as TGTGCCAGCAGCACCCCTAGCGGGGCCTCCTACGAGCAGTACTTC.

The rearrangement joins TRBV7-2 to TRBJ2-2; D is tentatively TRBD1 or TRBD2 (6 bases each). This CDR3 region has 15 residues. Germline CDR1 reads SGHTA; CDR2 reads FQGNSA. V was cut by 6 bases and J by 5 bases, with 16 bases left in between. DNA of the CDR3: TGTGCCAGCAGTTCACGACTAGGGGGAACCGGGGAGCTGTTTTTT. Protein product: CASSSRLGGTGELFF.

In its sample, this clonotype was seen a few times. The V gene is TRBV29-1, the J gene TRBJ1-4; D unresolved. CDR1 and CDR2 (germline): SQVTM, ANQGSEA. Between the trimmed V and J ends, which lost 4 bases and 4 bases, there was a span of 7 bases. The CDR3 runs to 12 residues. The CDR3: CSVGHINEKLFF. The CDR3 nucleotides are TGCAGCGTTGGGCATATTAATGAAAAACTGTTTTTT.

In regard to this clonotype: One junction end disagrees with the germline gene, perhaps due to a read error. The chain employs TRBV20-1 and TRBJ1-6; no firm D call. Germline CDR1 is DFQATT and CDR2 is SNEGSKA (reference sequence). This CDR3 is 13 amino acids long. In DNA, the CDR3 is TGCAGTGCTAGAGGGGCTTCTAATTCACCCCTCCGCTTT. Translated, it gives CSARGASNSPLRF.

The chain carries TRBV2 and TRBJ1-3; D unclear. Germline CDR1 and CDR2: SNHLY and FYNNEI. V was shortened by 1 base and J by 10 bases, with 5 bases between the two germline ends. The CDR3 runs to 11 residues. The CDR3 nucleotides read TGTGCCAGCAGTGAAGTGGAGACCATATATTTT. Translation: CASSEVETIYF.

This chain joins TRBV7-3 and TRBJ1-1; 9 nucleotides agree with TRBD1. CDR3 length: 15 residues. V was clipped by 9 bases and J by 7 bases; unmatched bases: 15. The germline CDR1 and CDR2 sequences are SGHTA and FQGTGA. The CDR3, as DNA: TGTGCCAGTATTCCCCGGGACAGGGTATTCCATGAAGCTTTCTTT. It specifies CASIPRDRVFHEAFF.

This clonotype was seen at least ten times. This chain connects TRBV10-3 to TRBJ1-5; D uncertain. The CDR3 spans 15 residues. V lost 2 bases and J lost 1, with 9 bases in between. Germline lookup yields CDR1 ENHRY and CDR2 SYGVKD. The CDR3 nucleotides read TGTGCCATCAGTGAGGGCTCATTAAGCAATCAGCCCCAGCATTTT. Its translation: CAISEGSLSNQPQHF.

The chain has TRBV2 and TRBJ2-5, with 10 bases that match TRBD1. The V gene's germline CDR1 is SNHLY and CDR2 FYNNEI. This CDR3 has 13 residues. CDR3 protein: CATGTGERETQYF. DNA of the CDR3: TGTGCTACCGGGACAGGGGAGCGAGAGACCCAGTACTTC.

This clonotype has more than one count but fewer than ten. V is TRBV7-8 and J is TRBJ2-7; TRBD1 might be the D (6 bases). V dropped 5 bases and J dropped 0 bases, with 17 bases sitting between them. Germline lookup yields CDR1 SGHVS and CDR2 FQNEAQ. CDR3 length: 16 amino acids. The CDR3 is CASSVDRGGPSYEQYF. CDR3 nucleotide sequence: TGTGCCAGCAGCGTGGACCGAGGGGGACCCTCCTACGAGCAGTACTTC.

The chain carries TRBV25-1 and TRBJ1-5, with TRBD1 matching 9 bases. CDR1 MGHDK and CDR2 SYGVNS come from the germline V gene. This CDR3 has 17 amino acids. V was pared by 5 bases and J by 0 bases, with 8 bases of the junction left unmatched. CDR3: CASSPRDREDSNQPQHF. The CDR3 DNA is TGTGCCAGCAGTCCTAGGGACAGGGAAGATAGCAATCAGCCCCAGCATTTT.

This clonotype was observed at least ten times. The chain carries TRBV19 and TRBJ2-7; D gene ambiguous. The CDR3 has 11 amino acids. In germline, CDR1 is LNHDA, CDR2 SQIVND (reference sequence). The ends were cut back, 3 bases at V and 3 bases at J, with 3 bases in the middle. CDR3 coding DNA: TGTGCCAGTAGTATCGGCTACGAGCAGTACTTC. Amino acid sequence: CASSIGYEQYF.

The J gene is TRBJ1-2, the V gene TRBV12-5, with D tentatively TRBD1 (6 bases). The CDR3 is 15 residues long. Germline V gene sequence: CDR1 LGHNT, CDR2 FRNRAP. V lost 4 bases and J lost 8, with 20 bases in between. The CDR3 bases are TGTGCTAGTGGTTCCTTTGGGGCCAGGGGCTACGGCTACACCTTC. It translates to CASGSFGARGYGYTF.

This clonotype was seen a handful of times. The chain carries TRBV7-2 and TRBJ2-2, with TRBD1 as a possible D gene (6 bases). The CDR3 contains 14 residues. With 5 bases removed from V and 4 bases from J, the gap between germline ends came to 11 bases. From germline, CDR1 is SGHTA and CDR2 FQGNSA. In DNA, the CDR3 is TGTGCCAGCAGCCAGATAGGGGGCACCGGGGAGCTGTTTTTT. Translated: CASSQIGGTGELFF.

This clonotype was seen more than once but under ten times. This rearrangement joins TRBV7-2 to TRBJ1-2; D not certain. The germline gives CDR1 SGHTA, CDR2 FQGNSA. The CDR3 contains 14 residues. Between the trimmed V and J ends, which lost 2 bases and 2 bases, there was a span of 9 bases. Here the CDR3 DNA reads TGTGCCAGCAGCTTACAAGGCCCCAACTATGGCTACACCTTC. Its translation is CASSLQGPNYGYTF.

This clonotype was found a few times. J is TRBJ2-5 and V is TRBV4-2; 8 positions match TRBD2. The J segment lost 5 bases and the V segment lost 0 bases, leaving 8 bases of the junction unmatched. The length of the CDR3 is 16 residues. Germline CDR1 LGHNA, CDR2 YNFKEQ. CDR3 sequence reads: CASSQEGGLAGETQYF. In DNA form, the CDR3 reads TGTGCCAGCAGCCAAGAGGGCGGGCTAGCGGGCGAGACCCAGTACTTC.

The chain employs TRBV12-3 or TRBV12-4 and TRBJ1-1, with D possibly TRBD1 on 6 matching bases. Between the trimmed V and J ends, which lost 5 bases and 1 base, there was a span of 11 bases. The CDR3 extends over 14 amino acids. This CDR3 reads CASSIQGKNTEAFF. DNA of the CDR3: TGTGCCAGCAGTATCCAGGGGAAGAACACTGAAGCTTTCTTT.

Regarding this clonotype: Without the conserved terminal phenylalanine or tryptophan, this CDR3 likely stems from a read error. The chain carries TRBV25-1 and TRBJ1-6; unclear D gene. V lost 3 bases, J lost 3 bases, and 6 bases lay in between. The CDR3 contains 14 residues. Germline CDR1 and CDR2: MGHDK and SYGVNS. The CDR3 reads CASSETDYNSPLHC. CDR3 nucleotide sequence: TGTGCCAGCAGTGAGACGGACTATAATTCACCCCTCCACTGC.

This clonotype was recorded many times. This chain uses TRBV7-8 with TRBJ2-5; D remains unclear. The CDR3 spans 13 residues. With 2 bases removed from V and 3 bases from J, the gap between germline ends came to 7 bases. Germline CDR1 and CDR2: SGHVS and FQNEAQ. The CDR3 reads CASSLPQEETQYF. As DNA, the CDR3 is TGTGCCAGCAGCTTACCTCAGGAAGAGACCCAGTACTTC.

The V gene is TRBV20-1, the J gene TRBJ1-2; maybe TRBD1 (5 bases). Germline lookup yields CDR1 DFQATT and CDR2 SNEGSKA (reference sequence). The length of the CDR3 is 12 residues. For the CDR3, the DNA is TGCACTACCCGTAGGACAAACTATGGCTACACCTTC. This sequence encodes CTTRRTNYGYTF.